The rows below give T cell receptor beta chains drawn from one sample of a study of early T cells in non-severe SARS-CoV-2 infection. TCRdb ran MiXCR on the 5' RACE reads and lists one entry per CDR3 protein. Of just over 95,000 distinct CDR3 sequences in the sample, 9.5% to 11% were seen once. Sequenced: whole blood. These TCRs come from an adult who was a healthcare worker with PCR-confirmed SARS-CoV-2 infection or an uninfected control (not recorded which). CDR3s include the opening cysteine and the closing phenylalanine or tryptophan. Fields, in order: V gene, CDR3 length, D gene, clone size, J gene, CDR3 DNA, CDR3 protein. The D gene is left open where the match is weak. Expanded clones get a size class; other rows say once, few or many, or leave the size out.

v_gene: TRBV24-1
len: 15
d_gene: NA
abundance: few
j_gene: TRBJ2-1
CDR3nt: TGTGCCACCAGTGATTCCTCCCGAGGGGGAAATGAGCAGTTCTTC
CDR3aa: CATSDSSRGGNEQFF

v_gene: TRBV2
len: 14
d_gene: NA
abundance: few
j_gene: TRBJ1-1
CDR3nt: TGTGCCAGCAGCCGACAGGTATCTAACACTGAAGCTTTCTTT
CDR3aa: CASSRQVSNTEAFF

v_gene: TRBV2
len: 13
d_gene: NA
abundance: few
j_gene: TRBJ2-3
CDR3nt: TGTGCCAGCACGGAACAGGTTCAATATACGCAGTATTTT
CDR3aa: CASTEQVQYTQYF

v_gene: TRBV4-1
len: 13
d_gene: NA
abundance: few
j_gene: TRBJ2-2
CDR3nt: TGCGCCAGCATGAGTCGGAACACCGGGGAGCTGTTTTTT
CDR3aa: CASMSRNTGELFF

v_gene: TRBV2
len: 16
d_gene: NA
abundance: NA
j_gene: TRBJ2-7
CDR3nt: TGTGCCAGCAGTGACCCACCGGGGAGGACGACCTACGAGCAGTACTTC
CDR3aa: CASSDPPGRTTYEQYF

v_gene: TRBV4-1
len: 14
d_gene: NA
abundance: NA
j_gene: TRBJ1-1
CDR3nt: TGCGCCAGCAGCCAAGGAGGGCGCAACACTGAAGCTTTCTTT
CDR3aa: CASSQGGRNTEAFF

v_gene: TRBV27
len: 15
d_gene: TRBD2
abundance: NA
j_gene: TRBJ2-5
CDR3nt: TGTGCCAGCAGTCGGGGACTAGCGGCCCATGAGACCCAGTACTTC
CDR3aa: CASSRGLAAHETQYF

v_gene: TRBV10-1
len: 14
d_gene: NA
abundance: many
j_gene: TRBJ1-6
CDR3nt: TGCGCCAGCAGTGAAGAACTCAATAATTCACCCCTCCACTTT
CDR3aa: CASSEELNNSPLHF

v_gene: TRBV9
len: 14
d_gene: NA
abundance: NA
j_gene: TRBJ1-5
CDR3nt: TGTGCCAGCAGCGTAGGGACCTGGAATCAGCCCCAGCATTTT
CDR3aa: CASSVGTWNQPQHF

v_gene: TRBV9
len: 13
d_gene: NA
abundance: few
j_gene: TRBJ2-3
CDR3nt: TGTGCCAGCAGCGTATCTAGCCCAGATACGCAGTATTTT
CDR3aa: CASSVSSPDTQYF

v_gene: TRBV12-3/TRBV12-4
len: 13
d_gene: NA
abundance: NA
j_gene: TRBJ1-2
CDR3nt: TGTGCCAGCAGTTCCCAGGGACGGAGCGGCTACACCTTC
CDR3aa: CASSSQGRSGYTF

v_gene: TRBV6-1
len: 14
d_gene: NA
abundance: NA
j_gene: TRBJ1-2
CDR3nt: TGTGCCAGCAGTGATCGGGGGCGAAGGGATGGCTACACCTTC
CDR3aa: CASSDRGRRDGYTF

v_gene: TRBV13
len: 16
d_gene: NA
abundance: many
j_gene: TRBJ2-3
CDR3nt: TGTGCCAGCAGCGCCAGACCCAACCATATCCTGGATACGCAGTATTTT
CDR3aa: CASSARPNHILDTQYF

v_gene: TRBV6-1
len: 16
d_gene: TRBD2
abundance: few
j_gene: TRBJ2-1
CDR3nt: TGTGCCAGCCTGTCCCAGCGGGGGAGCTCCTACAATGAGCAGTTCTTC
CDR3aa: CASLSQRGSSYNEQFF

v_gene: TRBV28
len: 13
d_gene: TRBD2
abundance: few
j_gene: TRBJ2-7
CDR3nt: TGTGCCAGCAGGACGGGAGGGGGGTACGAGCAGTACTTC
CDR3aa: CASRTGGGYEQYF

v_gene: TRBV11-2
len: 14
d_gene: NA
abundance: few
j_gene: TRBJ2-3
CDR3nt: TGTGCCAGCAGCTTTGGGTCGAGCACAGATACGCAGTATTTT
CDR3aa: CASSFGSSTDTQYF

v_gene: TRBV5-1
len: 13
d_gene: NA
abundance: few
j_gene: TRBJ2-3
CDR3nt: TGCGCCAGCAGTTCGGCGAACACAGATACGCAGTATTTT
CDR3aa: CASSSANTDTQYF

v_gene: TRBV11-2
len: 18
d_gene: TRBD2
abundance: many
j_gene: TRBJ2-7
CDR3nt: TGTGCCAGCAGCCCCCAGGGACTAGCGAGAGAGGGCCACTACGAGCAGTACTTC
CDR3aa: CASSPQGLAREGHYEQYF

v_gene: TRBV10-3
len: 12
d_gene: NA
abundance: NA
j_gene: TRBJ2-7
CDR3nt: TGTGCCATCAGTGAACCCCCCTACGAGCAGTACTTC
CDR3aa: CAISEPPYEQYF

v_gene: TRBV24-1
len: 19
d_gene: TRBD1
abundance: NA
j_gene: TRBJ2-2
CDR3nt: TGTGCCACCAGTGAGACCGGGACAGGGGGCGGGAGTGTGACCGGGGAGCTGTTTTTT
CDR3aa: CATSETGTGGGSVTGELFF

v_gene: TRBV4-1
len: 15
d_gene: NA
abundance: many
j_gene: TRBJ2-7
CDR3nt: TGCGCCAGCAGCCACCTAGCGAGACAGGACTACGAGCAGTACTTC
CDR3aa: CASSHLARQDYEQYF

v_gene: TRBV7-8
len: 15
d_gene: NA
abundance: few
j_gene: TRBJ2-1
CDR3nt: TGTGCCAGCACCCCGATTGGATCCCCGGGGAATGAGCAGTTCTTC
CDR3aa: CASTPIGSPGNEQFF

v_gene: TRBV4-1
len: 17
d_gene: NA
abundance: NA
j_gene: TRBJ1-5
CDR3nt: TGCGCCAGCAGCCTTTGGACAGATCCTTATAGCAATCAGCCCCAGCATTTT
CDR3aa: CASSLWTDPYSNQPQHF

v_gene: TRBV24-1
len: 14
d_gene: NA
abundance: NA
j_gene: TRBJ2-3
CDR3nt: TGTGCCACCAGTGATCCGGGGAGCACAGATACGCAGTATTTT
CDR3aa: CATSDPGSTDTQYF

v_gene: TRBV6-6
len: 16
d_gene: TRBD1
abundance: NA
j_gene: TRBJ2-2
CDR3nt: TGTGCCAGCAGTCGGACAGGCGCGAGGGACACCGGGGAGCTGTTTTTT
CDR3aa: CASSRTGARDTGELFF

v_gene: TRBV11-2
len: 18
d_gene: TRBD2
abundance: many
j_gene: TRBJ2-1
CDR3nt: TGTGCCAGCAGCTTAGATCTCCGAGCGGGAGGGCCTTACAATGAGCAGTTCTTC
CDR3aa: CASSLDLRAGGPYNEQFF

v_gene: TRBV29-1
len: 14
d_gene: TRBD1
abundance: few
j_gene: TRBJ1-2
CDR3nt: TGCAGCGTAGAGGACAGGGGAGCTAACTATGGCTACACCTTC
CDR3aa: CSVEDRGANYGYTF

v_gene: TRBV29-1
len: 15
d_gene: NA
abundance: NA
j_gene: TRBJ1-1
CDR3nt: TGCAGCGTCCGTCCGGCAGGGAGGAGGAACACTGAAGCTTTCTTT
CDR3aa: CSVRPAGRRNTEAFF

v_gene: TRBV29-1
len: 16
d_gene: TRBD2
abundance: few
j_gene: TRBJ2-1
CDR3nt: TGCAGCGTCGACACTAGCGGGGGCAGCTCCTACAATGAGCAGTTCTTC
CDR3aa: CSVDTSGGSSYNEQFF

v_gene: TRBV6-5
len: 14
d_gene: NA
abundance: few
j_gene: TRBJ1-1
CDR3nt: TGTGCCAGCAGTTACTCGAGGGGCTCCACTGAAGCTTTCTTT
CDR3aa: CASSYSRGSTEAFF

v_gene: TRBV25-1
len: 20
d_gene: NA
abundance: NA
j_gene: TRBJ1-4
CDR3nt: TGTGCCAGCACTGAACCCCGGACGCATTGGCTACGAGCAACTAATGAAAAACTGTTTTTT
CDR3aa: CASTEPRTHWLRATNEKLFF

v_gene: TRBV6-6
len: 14
d_gene: NA
abundance: NA
j_gene: TRBJ2-7
CDR3nt: TGTGCCAGCAGTTCAGGGCGCTCTACGTCGGAGCAGTACTTC
CDR3aa: CASSSGRSTSEQYF

v_gene: TRBV7-9
len: 14
d_gene: NA
abundance: many
j_gene: TRBJ1-1
CDR3nt: TGTGCCAGCAGCTTCCGGGACGGGGACACTGAAGCTTTCTTT
CDR3aa: CASSFRDGDTEAFF

v_gene: TRBV29-1
len: 14
d_gene: TRBD1
abundance: few
j_gene: TRBJ2-2
CDR3nt: TGCAGCGTTTCCACAGGGGACGGCACCGGGGAGCTGTTTTTT
CDR3aa: CSVSTGDGTGELFF

v_gene: TRBV5-1
len: 14
d_gene: NA
abundance: NA
j_gene: TRBJ2-5
CDR3nt: TGCGCCAGCAGGGACACGCGGATGACAGAGACCCAGTACTTC
CDR3aa: CASRDTRMTETQYF

v_gene: TRBV5-4
len: 13
d_gene: NA
abundance: few
j_gene: TRBJ2-5
CDR3nt: TGTGCCAGCAGCTTGGGCTACCAAGAGACCCAGTACTTC
CDR3aa: CASSLGYQETQYF

v_gene: TRBV18
len: 14
d_gene: NA
abundance: many
j_gene: TRBJ1-2
CDR3nt: TGTGCCAGCTCACCCGTCGGGCAGGGGCATGGCTACACCTTC
CDR3aa: CASSPVGQGHGYTF

v_gene: TRBV13
len: 13
d_gene: NA
abundance: NA
j_gene: TRBJ2-7
CDR3nt: TGTGCCAGCAGCCAAAAGACAGGATGGGAGCAGTACTTC
CDR3aa: CASSQKTGWEQYF

v_gene: TRBV2
len: 15
d_gene: TRBD2
abundance: few
j_gene: TRBJ2-3
CDR3nt: TGTGCCAGCAGGAAGGTGACTAGCGGCACAGATACGCAGTATTTT
CDR3aa: CASRKVTSGTDTQYF

v_gene: TRBV6-4
len: 16
d_gene: TRBD2
abundance: NA
j_gene: TRBJ2-2
CDR3nt: TGTGCCAGCAGTTTCTTACTAGCGGAAAACACCGGGGAGCTGTTTTTT
CDR3aa: CASSFLLAENTGELFF

v_gene: TRBV6-5
len: 14
d_gene: TRBD1
abundance: few
j_gene: TRBJ1-4
CDR3nt: TGTGCCAGCAGGCCAACAGGGGCCAATGAAAAACTGTTTTTT
CDR3aa: CASRPTGANEKLFF

v_gene: TRBV9
len: 14
d_gene: NA
abundance: many
j_gene: TRBJ2-7
CDR3nt: TGTGCCAGCAGCGTAGGTGTCTCCCAGTACGAGCAGTACTTC
CDR3aa: CASSVGVSQYEQYF

v_gene: TRBV6-5
len: 14
d_gene: TRBD2
abundance: many
j_gene: TRBJ2-3
CDR3nt: TGTGCCAGCAAAATTAGCGGGAGGACAGATACGCAGTATTTT
CDR3aa: CASKISGRTDTQYF

v_gene: TRBV20-1
len: 14
d_gene: NA
abundance: many
j_gene: TRBJ1-5
CDR3nt: TGCAGTGCTAGTAATAGGATGCCTAATCAGCCCCAGCATTTT
CDR3aa: CSASNRMPNQPQHF

v_gene: TRBV14
len: 16
d_gene: TRBD1
abundance: NA
j_gene: TRBJ2-1
CDR3nt: TGTGCCAGCAGCCAAGATAAAAGACAGGGGAAAAATGAGCAGTTCTTC
CDR3aa: CASSQDKRQGKNEQFF

v_gene: TRBV20-1
len: 15
d_gene: TRBD1
abundance: few
j_gene: TRBJ2-5
CDR3nt: TGCAGTGCTAGACCCCCGGGACAGACCCAAGAGACCCAGTACTTC
CDR3aa: CSARPPGQTQETQYF

v_gene: TRBV5-1
len: 13
d_gene: TRBD1
abundance: many
j_gene: TRBJ2-5
CDR3nt: TGCGCCAGCAGCCGCCAGGGGGAAGAGACCCAGTACTTC
CDR3aa: CASSRQGEETQYF

v_gene: TRBV11-2
len: 15
d_gene: NA
abundance: many
j_gene: TRBJ2-2
CDR3nt: TGTGCCAGCAGCTCCAGGGGAACCAACACCGGGGAGCTGTTTTTT
CDR3aa: CASSSRGTNTGELFF

v_gene: TRBV29-1
len: 13
d_gene: NA
abundance: many
j_gene: TRBJ1-1
CDR3nt: TGCAGTGCTCGAGTCGGGGGAAACACTGAAGCTTTCTTT
CDR3aa: CSARVGGNTEAFF

v_gene: TRBV2
len: 17
d_gene: TRBD1
abundance: many
j_gene: TRBJ1-4
CDR3nt: TGTGCCAGCAGTACCCGGGACAGGGGGGCATTTAATGAAAAACTGTTTTTT
CDR3aa: CASSTRDRGAFNEKLFF

v_gene: TRBV6-9
len: 15
d_gene: NA
abundance: many
j_gene: TRBJ2-7
CDR3nt: TGTGCCAGCGCCTGGGGCAGCCGACATAAGTACCAGCAGTACTTC
CDR3aa: CASAWGSRHKYQQYF

v_gene: TRBV24-1
len: 14
d_gene: NA
abundance: few
j_gene: TRBJ1-6
CDR3nt: TGTGCCACCAGTGACATTGGGAATAATTCACCCCTCCACTTT
CDR3aa: CATSDIGNNSPLHF

v_gene: TRBV18
len: 14
d_gene: NA
abundance: few
j_gene: TRBJ1-2
CDR3nt: TGTGCCAGCTCACCGGAAGACGGACTCTATGGCTACACCTTC
CDR3aa: CASSPEDGLYGYTF

v_gene: TRBV5-8
len: 15
d_gene: NA
abundance: few
j_gene: TRBJ1-5
CDR3nt: TGTGCCAGCAGTTCCGGGACATCCAGCAATCAGCCCCAGCATTTT
CDR3aa: CASSSGTSSNQPQHF

v_gene: TRBV5-4
len: 15
d_gene: NA
abundance: few
j_gene: TRBJ2-1
CDR3nt: TGTGCCAGCAGCTTGGGTGGGGACCCTTACAATGAGCAGTTCTTC
CDR3aa: CASSLGGDPYNEQFF

v_gene: TRBV6-5
len: 13
d_gene: TRBD1
abundance: many
j_gene: TRBJ1-2
CDR3nt: TGTGCCAGCAGCCCAGACAGGGGCCGGGGCTACACCTTC
CDR3aa: CASSPDRGRGYTF